Below, one T cell receptor beta chain is given with its context. The record originates from a study of blood T cell repertoires in COVID-19. Germline-derived CDR1 and CDR2 are MDHEN and SYDVKM. This CDR3 has 15 residues. With 2 bases removed from V and 4 bases from J, the gap between germline ends came to 9 bases. The method was immunoSEQ multiplex PCR; TCRdb's version includes in-frame clones alone and lacks a portion of them. The sample lists about 62,000 clones, more than 80% occurring once. The chain has TRBV28 and TRBJ2-6; the D gene is possibly TRBD1 (5 bases). The sequencing sample was made of peripheral blood. The sequence derives from a woman in her sixties with COVID-19, enrolled during active disease. The CDR3 coding sequence is TGTGCCAGCAGTTTACAGGGCCCCGGGGCCAACGTCCTGACTTTC. This translates into CASSLQGPGANVLTF.